These 7 T cell receptor beta chains originate from one sample sequenced in a study of T cell repertoires in cytomegalovirus infection. Via MiXCR, TCRdb re-called the reads, giving one row per CDR3 protein. The sample records 85,000 to 130,000 distinct CDR3 sequences, 20% to 30% being singletons. Sequenced input: CD8+ T cells from PBMCs. Source of these receptors: a human donor in good health (CMV status not recorded). Some clones in this sample may be carry-over from other donors' samples.

V and J are TRBV6-6 and TRBJ2-7; 7 positions match TRBD1. The tail of the sequence fits TRBJ2-1 better, so the J call may be wrong. The length of the CDR3 is 12 residues. Germline CDR1 is MNHNY and CDR2 is SVGAGI (reference sequence). CDR3 sequence: CASQGQTYEQFF. CDR3 coding DNA: TGTGCCAGCCAGGGACAGACCTACGAGCAGTTCTTC.

This clonotype was found many times. The chain is built from TRBV7-2 and TRBJ1-4; D call uncertain. The CDR3 runs to 13 residues. Germline V lookup: CDR1 SGHTA, CDR2 FQGNSA. V lost 3 bases and J lost 7, with 9 bases in between. Here the CDR3 reads CASSFLMSEKLFF. Written as DNA, the CDR3 is TGTGCCAGCAGCTTCCTGATGAGTGAAAAACTGTTTTTT.

This clonotype was picked up one time. A read error may be the cause here, since a much bigger clone is one base away. J is TRBJ2-3 and V is TRBV12-3 or TRBV12-4; 14 nucleotides align to TRBD2. The CDR3 extends over 13 amino acids. The CDR3 reads CASSLGLAGDPIF. The CDR3 DNA reads TGTGCCAGCAGTTTGGGACTAGCGGGGGATCCAATTTTT.

This chain uses TRBV5-1 with TRBJ2-7; D is perhaps TRBD1 (5 bases). CDR1 is SGHRS and CDR2 is YFSETQ in the germline V gene. This CDR3 region has 14 residues. Trimming removed 4 bases from V and 5 bases from J, with 16 bases in between. The CDR3 region is CASSREQVVDEQYF. In DNA form, the CDR3 reads TGCGCCAGCAGCCGAGAACAGGTAGTCGACGAGCAGTACTTC.

This clonotype was seen a single time. This may come from a read error, since a much larger clone is one base off. The chain employs TRBV7-2 and TRBJ2-7, with 15 bases that match TRBD2. Germline V gene data show CDR1 as SGHTA and CDR2 as FQGNSA. V shed 5 bases and J 7 bases; nucleotides not matched to a gene: 6. This CDR3 has 15 residues. The CDR3 DNA is TGTGCCAGCAGCAACGGACTAGCGGGAGGGGGGGAGCAGTACTTC. It yields the protein CASSNGLAGGGEQYF.

The J gene is TRBJ2-3, the V gene TRBV24-1, with D perhaps TRBD2 (6 bases). There are 14 residues in the CDR3. Trimming shortened V by 4 bases and J by 6 bases, and 13 bases separated the two germline ends. Germline CDR1 KGHDR, CDR2 SFDVKD. Here the CDR3 reads CATSEGGYIDTQYF. The CDR3 bases are TGTGCCACCAGTGAGGGAGGTTACATCGATACGCAGTATTTT.

The rearrangement uses TRBV11-2 and TRBJ2-7; D is uncertain. The V end was cut by 8 bases, the J end by 3 bases, with 8 bases between. Germline-derived CDR1 and CDR2 are SGHAT and FQNNGV. The CDR3 covers 11 residues. The CDR3 here is CASLGDYEQYF. CDR3 bases: TGTGCCAGCCTCGGAGACTACGAGCAGTACTTC.